These 23 T cell receptor beta chains were all obtained from the same sample, sequenced in a study of CD4 T cells in lung cancer (dated by TCRdb to between 2017 and 2020). Library creation used the immunoSEQ multiplex PCR assay. TCRdb holds this immuneACCESS table with in-frame rearrangements only. Some clones are missing; in checked studies, unresolved V genes explain under half, and the rest has no known cause. This sample is represented by under 6,000 clones; around 70% of them were singletons. About 17% of the sample is in the top ten clones. The sequencing input was lung tumor tissue. The receptors originated from a man aged 60 to 69 with non-small cell lung cancer.

The rearrangement uses TRBV29-1 and TRBJ2-7; TRBD1 agrees at 8 bases. This CDR3 is 13 amino acids long. Trimming cost V 4 bases and J 7 bases; bases outside gene matches: 9. Looked up from germline, CDR1 is SQVTM and CDR2 is ANQGSEA. The CDR3 sequence: CSVVGRGLGEQYF. The CDR3 region has the DNA TGCAGCGTTGTGGGCAGGGGGCTCGGGGAGCAGTACTTC.

This chain connects TRBV30 to TRBJ1-5; D is unclear. V was shortened by 1 base and J by 4 bases, with 8 bases between the two germline ends. From germline, CDR1 is GTSNPN and CDR2 SVGIG (reference sequence). This CDR3 contains 13 residues. CDR3 coding DNA: TGTGCCTGGAGTGCCAGTAAGAATCAGCCCCAGCATTTT. This sequence encodes CAWSASKNQPQHF.

The chain joins TRBV30 to TRBJ2-7; D might be TRBD2 (5 bases). Germline CDR1 and CDR2: GTSNPN and SVGIG (reference sequence). V shed 2 bases and J shed 2 bases, with 19 bases lying between them. This CDR3 spans 16 amino acids. CDR3 in DNA: TGTGCCTGGAGTCCCCCCCAGCATGAGCGGACCTACGAGCAGTACTTC. Its protein is CAWSPPQHERTYEQYF. Looking up the rest from reference TRBV30 and TRBJ2-7 gives the full variable domain: SQTIHQWPATLVQPVGSPLSLECTVEGTSNPNLYWYRQAAGRGLQLLFYSVGIGQISSEVPQNLSASRPQDRQFILSSKKLLLSDSGFYLCAWSPPQHERTYEQYFGPGTRLTVT.

The rearrangement uses TRBV30 and TRBJ1-5; no reliable D call. In germline, CDR1 is GTSNPN, CDR2 SVGIG (reference sequence). With 1 base removed from V and 3 bases from J, the gap between germline ends came to 13 bases. The CDR3 runs to 15 residues. CDR3 sequence reads: CAWSGRVALNQPQHF. The CDR3 DNA reads as TGTGCCTGGAGTGGGCGGGTCGCCCTCAATCAGCCCCAGCATTTT.

This clone was detected once. The V gene is TRBV19, the J gene TRBJ2-3; a weak D match, TRBD1 (5 bases). V was clipped by 5 bases and J by 2 bases, with 11 bases between them. The CDR3 covers 14 residues. CDR1 and CDR2 (germline): LNHDA, SQIVND (reference sequence). CDR3 nucleotide sequence: TGTGCCAGTAGTCAGGGCCGTAACACAGATACGCAGTATTTT. This gives the protein CASSQGRNTDTQYF.

The chain joins TRBV20-1 to TRBJ2-7; D unclear. This CDR3 has 10 residues. Per germline, CDR1 DFQATT and CDR2 SNEGSKA (reference sequence). Trimming pared 1 base from V and 6 bases from J, leaving 4 bases between. The CDR3 bases are TGCAGTGCTAGAGGTCGCGAGCAGTACTTC. Translated: CSARGREQYF.

This clone is a singleton in its sample. DNA of the CDR3: TGCGCCAGCAGTGAGGGGGGAGGCGGGACCGGGGAGCTGTTTTTT. It yields the protein CASSEGGGGTGELFF. This chain links TRBV10-2 with TRBJ2-2, with D possibly being TRBD2 (6 bases). Looked up from germline, CDR1 is WSHSY and CDR2 is SAAADI. CDR3 size: 15 residues. The germline V and J ends were trimmed by 2 bases and 5 bases, with 12 bases remaining between them.

The genes are TRBV6-1 and TRBJ1-2; 8 nucleotides match TRBD1. The CDR3 contains 14 residues. With V trimmed by 1 base and J by 4 bases, 2 bases remained unmatched. Germline V gene data show CDR1 as MNHNS and CDR2 as SASEGT. CDR3 protein: CASSEGGQAYGYTF. The DNA of the CDR3 is TGTGCCAGCAGTGAAGGGGGACAGGCCTATGGCTACACCTTC.

V gene TRBV2 combines with J gene TRBJ2-3; 8 bases match TRBD2. Trimming removed 5 bases from V and 1 base from J; junction bases left unmatched: 5. The CDR3 is made up of 15 amino acids. The V gene's germline CDR1 is SNHLY and CDR2 FYNNEI. In DNA form, the CDR3 reads TGTGCCAGCAGTCCGACGGGGGGGGGCACAGATACGCAGTATTTT. Translation gives CASSPTGGGTDTQYF.

The V and J genes are TRBV30 and TRBJ2-2, with 13 bases that match TRBD2. The CDR3 length is 16 residues. The V segment lost 6 bases and the J segment 7 bases; nucleotides outside the gene matches: 11. Germline loops: CDR1 GTSNPN, CDR2 SVGIG (reference sequence). The CDR3 protein is CACPAKLAGGNGELFF. Here the CDR3 DNA reads TGTGCCTGCCCAGCGAAACTAGCGGGAGGGAACGGGGAGCTGTTTTTT.

The J gene is TRBJ2-5, the V gene TRBV11-3, with 8 nucleotides matching TRBD1. CDR3 length: 14 residues. V lost 5 bases to trimming and J lost 2 bases; unmatched junction nucleotides: 4. Germline CDR1 and CDR2: SGHNT and YENEEA. The CDR3 nucleotides are TGTGCCAGCAGCCTACGACAGGGGCAAGAGACCCAGTACTTC. Translation: CASSLRQGQETQYF.

The gene calls are TRBV28 and TRBJ1-5; 9 bases line up with TRBD1. Germline V gene data show CDR1 as MDHEN and CDR2 as SYDVKM. This CDR3 has 15 residues. V was pared by 6 bases and J by 7 bases, with 10 bases of the junction left unmatched. CDR3 amino acids: CASRPRDRAKQPQHF. CDR3 coding DNA: TGTGCCAGCAGGCCCCGGGACAGGGCAAAGCAGCCCCAGCATTTT.

The J gene is TRBJ2-5, the V gene TRBV21-1; TRBD1, the table's D call, was not compared with the DNA. TRBV21-1 is labeled a pseudogene. The CDR3 has 15 residues. CDR3 protein: CASSKKTGGQETQYF. The CDR3 region has the DNA TGTGCCAGCAGCAAAAAGACAGGGGGCCAAGAGACCCAGTACTTC.

The chain combines TRBV18 with TRBJ2-3; TRBD2 agrees at 8 bases. Germline loops: CDR1 KGHSH, CDR2 LQKENI. The CDR3 has 15 residues. V was pared by 4 bases and J by 3 bases, with 6 bases of the junction left unmatched. CDR3 protein: CASSLTAGGTDTQYF. In DNA, the CDR3 is TGTGCCAGCTCACTCACGGCGGGAGGAACAGATACGCAGTATTTT.

DNA of the CDR3: TGTGCCAGCAGCCCGGACAGGGGAAACTATGGCTACACCTTC. Translating it yields CASSPDRGNYGYTF. The genes are TRBV7-8 and TRBJ1-2; 9 bases map to TRBD1. V lost 5 bases to trimming and J lost 2 bases; unmatched junction nucleotides: 3. Germline assignment: CDR1 SGHVS and CDR2 FQNEAQ. The CDR3 covers 14 residues.

The chain is built from TRBV6-6 and TRBJ1-2; D is possibly TRBD1 (6 bases). Germline CDR1 reads MNHNY; CDR2 reads SVGAGI (reference sequence). V dropped 6 bases and J dropped 7 bases, with 24 bases sitting between them. This CDR3 region has 16 residues. The CDR3 DNA sequence: TGTGCCAGCAGCTACCCGGTACCGGGGGGCGCGTTTGGCTACACCTTC. Its translation: CASSYPVPGGAFGYTF.

This clone has a single count. The DNA of the CDR3 is TGTGCCAGCAGTTTAGAACCTGGAGGGGATGGAAACACCATATATTTT. Translated: CASSLEPGGDGNTIYF. The chain is built from TRBV28 and TRBJ1-3; tentative D call: TRBD1 (5 bases). Trimming took 2 bases from V and 3 from J, leaving 14 bases between them. The CDR3 covers 16 residues. Germline-derived CDR1 and CDR2 are MDHEN and SYDVKM.

The genes are TRBV6-6 and TRBJ1-2; D is possibly TRBD1 (5 bases). V was cut by 4 bases and J by 1 base, with 7 bases left in between. The CDR3 extends over 13 amino acids. Germline CDR1 MNHNY, CDR2 SVGAGI (reference sequence). The CDR3 region is CASSFDSNYGYTF. CDR3 nucleotide sequence: TGTGCCAGCAGTTTCGACAGTAACTATGGCTACACCTTC.

This clone was picked up a small number of times. The V and J genes are TRBV5-4 and TRBJ2-4; TRBD1 is a possible D gene (8 bases). V was trimmed by 4 bases and J by 4 bases, leaving 18 bases between them. The CDR3 contains 16 residues. The germline V gene has CDR1 SGHNT and CDR2 YYREEE (reference sequence). CDR3 sequence reads: CASSATGGAWKNIQYF. The CDR3 DNA reads TGTGCCAGCAGCGCTACAGGGGGGGCGTGGAAAAACATTCAGTACTTC. Supplemented by reference TRBV5-4 and TRBJ2-4, the full variable domain reads ETGVTQSPTHLIKTRGQQVTLRCSSQSGHNTVSWYQQALGQGPQFIFQYYREEENGRGNFPPRFSGLQFPNYSSELNVNALELDDSALYLCASSATGGAWKNIQYFGAGTRLSVL.

This clone is deemed large. The chain has TRBV5-1 and TRBJ1-1; D gene uncertain. Germline CDR1 SGHRS, CDR2 YFSETQ. This CDR3 has 14 residues. V was clipped by 1 base and J by 0 bases, with 7 bases between them. CDR3 protein: CASSLTDMNTEAFF. DNA for the CDR3: TGCGCCAGCAGCTTGACAGACATGAACACTGAAGCTTTCTTT.

A single count supports this clone. The genes are TRBV7-6 and TRBJ1-5; 11 nucleotides agree with TRBD1. Germline CDR1 reads SGHVS; CDR2 reads FNYEAQ. CDR3 length: 15 residues. Germline trimming cut 6 bases from V and 7 bases from J; bases unmatched to any gene: 8. CDR3 DNA sequence: TGTGCCAGCAGTCCCCGGACAGGGGGCGGGCAGCCCCAGCATTTT. Translated, it gives CASSPRTGGGQPQHF.

This clone has more than one count but fewer than ten. The CDR3 sequence is CAWSTGEETQYF. CDR3 bases: TGCGCCTGGTCGACAGGGGAAGAGACCCAGTACTTC. This chain links TRBV10-1 with TRBJ2-5; 8 bases align to TRBD1. Per the germline V gene, CDR1 is WNHNN and CDR2 is SYGVQD (reference sequence). The junction had 5 bases not matched to a gene; V was cut back by 11 bases and J by 3 bases. This CDR3 comprises 12 residues.

This clone was observed a few times. The rearrangement links TRBV9 to TRBJ2-3; the match to TRBD2 covers 7 bases. The germline gives CDR1 SGDLS, CDR2 YYNGEE. The trim removed 0 bases at V and 7 bases at J, leaving 8 bases unmatched. This CDR3 contains 15 residues. For the CDR3, the DNA is TGTGCCAGCAGCGTAGGGGCGGGAGAAACACATACGCAGTATTTT. As protein: CASSVGAGETHTQYF.